Listed below are T cell receptor beta chains from one sample, sequenced in a study of vaccination effects on CD4 cells after COVID-19. Their target antigens are unknown. Measured with immunoSEQ multiplex PCR; TCRdb has only the in-frame clones, and not every one. This table has about 28,000 clones, about four fifths appearing once. Sequences were derived from CD4+ T cells from PBMCs cultured with SARS-CoV-2 spike peptides, sampled before COVID-19 vaccination. The receptors were sampled from a human donor who received a COVID-19 vaccine. Each CDR3 is given with its conserved first and last residue. D genes are given only for firm matches. Clone size is given for some rows only: seen once, a few or many times, or a class if the clone is expanded.

V gene: TRBV3-1/TRBV3-2
D gene: .
J gene: TRBJ1-2
clone size: few
CDR3 DNA: TGTGCCAGCAGCCAAGCGCCCGGCGGCAACTATGGCTACACCTTC
CDR3 protein: CASSQAPGGNYGYTF

V gene: TRBV7-2
D gene: TRBD2
J gene: TRBJ2-3
clone size: .
CDR3 DNA: TGTGCCAGCAGCTTACAGCGGGGGTCACCTAATACGCAGTATTTT
CDR3 protein: CASSLQRGSPNTQYF

V gene: TRBV4-3
D gene: .
J gene: TRBJ2-3
clone size: .
CDR3 DNA: TGCGCCAGCAGCCAAGAGAAAGCCGGTTCTGCGCAGTATTTT
CDR3 protein: CASSQEKAGSAQYF

V gene: TRBV6-5
D gene: TRBD2
J gene: TRBJ2-3
clone size: .
CDR3 DNA: TGTGCCAGCAGTTACGGGAGGGTAGATACGCAGTATTTT
CDR3 protein: CASSYGRVDTQYF

V gene: TRBV4-1
D gene: .
J gene: TRBJ1-2
clone size: .
CDR3 DNA: TGCGCCAGCAGCCAAGATACAGGGTTGGACTATGGCTACACCTTC
CDR3 protein: CASSQDTGLDYGYTF

V gene: TRBV19
D gene: .
J gene: TRBJ1-3
clone size: .
CDR3 DNA: TGTGCCAGTCACAGGTTCTCTGGAAACACCATATATTTT
CDR3 protein: CASHRFSGNTIYF

V gene: TRBV6-1
D gene: .
J gene: TRBJ1-2
clone size: once
CDR3 DNA: TGTGCCAGCAGTGAACCAAGGGCTTCAGGGAACTATGGCTACACCTTC
CDR3 protein: CASSEPRASGNYGYTF

V gene: TRBV16
D gene: TRBD1
J gene: TRBJ2-7
clone size: .
CDR3 DNA: TGTGCCAGCAGCCAAGGGACAGGGGGGGTCTACGAGCAGTACTTC
CDR3 protein: CASSQGTGGVYEQYF

V gene: TRBV4-3
D gene: TRBD1
J gene: TRBJ1-2
clone size: few
CDR3 DNA: TGCGCCAGCAGCCCTAAACCGGGGCAGGGGGATGGCTACACCTTC
CDR3 protein: CASSPKPGQGDGYTF

V gene: TRBV10-3
D gene: .
J gene: TRBJ1-2
clone size: .
CDR3 DNA: TGTGCCATCAGTGAGGACCTCCGGGGCCGGGGGTTTGTGGGTGGCTACACCTTC
CDR3 protein: CAISEDLRGRGFVGGYTF

V gene: TRBV7-9
D gene: .
J gene: TRBJ1-1
clone size: .
CDR3 DNA: TGTGCCAGCAGCTTCGTGACAGATGAAGCTTTCTTT
CDR3 protein: CASSFVTDEAFF

V gene: TRBV6-5
D gene: .
J gene: TRBJ1-2
clone size: few
CDR3 DNA: TGTGCCAGCAGCTATTCCGGGACGGGATCATATGGCTACACCTTC
CDR3 protein: CASSYSGTGSYGYTF

V gene: TRBV5-6
D gene: .
J gene: TRBJ1-6
clone size: once
CDR3 DNA: TGTGCCAGCAGCCGTGGGGTTTACAACTCTCCCCTCCACTTT
CDR3 protein: CASSRGVYNSPLHF

V gene: TRBV19
D gene: .
J gene: TRBJ2-1
clone size: .
CDR3 DNA: TGTGCCAGTAATTCGGGGGGCCAATCCTACAATGAGCAGTTCTTC
CDR3 protein: CASNSGGQSYNEQFF

V gene: TRBV7-9
D gene: .
J gene: TRBJ2-5
clone size: .
CDR3 DNA: TGTGCCAGCAGCCCCCCCGGGGGTCTTCAAGAGACCCAGTACTTC
CDR3 protein: CASSPPGGLQETQYF

V gene: TRBV27
D gene: TRBD1
J gene: TRBJ2-3
clone size: .
CDR3 DNA: TGTGCCAGCAGACTCCAGGGGGCAGATACGCAGTATTTT
CDR3 protein: CASRLQGADTQYF

V gene: TRBV11-2
D gene: .
J gene: TRBJ1-6
clone size: .
CDR3 DNA: TGTGCCAGCAGCTTAGAGCCGGGGAATCGTTCACCCCTCCACTTT
CDR3 protein: CASSLEPGNRSPLHF

V gene: TRBV5-1
D gene: .
J gene: TRBJ2-3
clone size: .
CDR3 DNA: TGCGCCAGCAGCTTGGCGTACGGGACATTTGGCACAGATACGCAGTATTTT
CDR3 protein: CASSLAYGTFGTDTQYF

V gene: TRBV11-2
D gene: TRBD1
J gene: TRBJ2-7
clone size: .
CDR3 DNA: TGTGCCAGCAGCTTAGACCCGGGACAGACTTTTAGGTACTTC
CDR3 protein: CASSLDPGQTFRYF

V gene: TRBV20-1
D gene: .
J gene: TRBJ1-6
clone size: .
CDR3 DNA: TGCAGTGCTAGTAACCAGGGCTCCTATAATTCACCCCTCCACTTT
CDR3 protein: CSASNQGSYNSPLHF

V gene: TRBV19
D gene: .
J gene: TRBJ1-4
clone size: .
CDR3 DNA: TGTGCCACCACACTAACCCCAACTAATGAAAAACTGTTTTTT
CDR3 protein: CATTLTPTNEKLFF

V gene: TRBV20-1
D gene: TRBD2
J gene: TRBJ2-3
clone size: .
CDR3 DNA: TGCAGTGCTAGTAAGGCGGCAGCGGGGATCACAGATACGCAGTATTTT
CDR3 protein: CSASKAAAGITDTQYF

V gene: TRBV19
D gene: TRBD1
J gene: TRBJ1-2
clone size: .
CDR3 DNA: TGTGCCAGTAGTAGGGACAGGAGCCCAAGGGGCTACACCTTC
CDR3 protein: CASSRDRSPRGYTF

V gene: TRBV3-1/TRBV3-2
D gene: TRBD1
J gene: TRBJ2-1
clone size: .
CDR3 DNA: TGTGCCAGCAGCCTGATCCGGGACAGATTAGACAATGAGCAGTTCTTC
CDR3 protein: CASSLIRDRLDNEQFF

V gene: TRBV19
D gene: .
J gene: TRBJ2-1
clone size: .
CDR3 DNA: TGTGCCAGTAGTATAGAGGGACTTTACAATGAGCAGTTCTTC
CDR3 protein: CASSIEGLYNEQFF

V gene: TRBV7-9
D gene: TRBD2
J gene: TRBJ2-1
clone size: .
CDR3 DNA: TGTGCCGGAGCGGGGGGGCCTTCCAACAATGAGCAGTTCTTC
CDR3 protein: CAGAGGPSNNEQFF

V gene: TRBV18
D gene: .
J gene: TRBJ2-3
clone size: .
CDR3 DNA: TGTGCCAGCTCACCAGGGGGAGATACGCAGTATTTT
CDR3 protein: CASSPGGDTQYF

V gene: TRBV4-2
D gene: TRBD2
J gene: TRBJ2-3
clone size: .
CDR3 DNA: TGTGCCAGCAGCCAAGATGGGGGCGGGGGGGCCACAGATACGCAGTATTTT
CDR3 protein: CASSQDGGGGATDTQYF

V gene: TRBV10-1
D gene: .
J gene: TRBJ2-4
clone size: .
CDR3 DNA: TGCGCCAGCAGTGAGCCGAACTTATCTACAGGGAGCAAAAACATTCAGTACTTC
CDR3 protein: CASSEPNLSTGSKNIQYF

V gene: TRBV27
D gene: TRBD2
J gene: TRBJ2-7
clone size: .
CDR3 DNA: TGTGCCAGCAGTTTTGGGACTAGCGGCCCCTACGAGCAGTACTTC
CDR3 protein: CASSFGTSGPYEQYF

V gene: TRBV5-1
D gene: TRBD2
J gene: TRBJ2-7
clone size: .
CDR3 DNA: TGCGCCAGCAGCCCAAACAGCGGGGGGGTGGACGAGCAGTACTTC
CDR3 protein: CASSPNSGGVDEQYF